This T cell receptor beta chain was profiled in a study of breast tumors, draining lymph nodes, adjacent tissues. Findings and caveats of the study: Tumor TCR diversity was below lymph nodes but above nontumor tissue.

Concerning this clonotype: The antigen is undetermined.

CDR1 and CDR2 from the germline V gene are SGHKS and YYEKEE (reference sequence). The CDR3 is 16 amino acids. V shed 0 bases, J shed 8 bases, and the junction held 8 bases outside the gene matches. Each CDR3 protein is one row after TCRdb ran MiXCR on the multiplex PCR reads. The sample includes some 47,000 distinct CDR3 sequences, about 40% of them seen just once. The TCR comes from a female donor with breast cancer. Some clones in this sample may be carry-over from other donors' samples. Sequenced input: breast tumor tissue. The chain recombines TRBV5-5 with TRBJ1-2; TRBD1 aligns across 12 bases. The CDR3 region has the DNA TGTGCCAGCAGCTTGGAATTTTTGGGACAGGGGGCAGGCTACACCTTC. Translating gives CASSLEFLGQGAGYTF.